This T cell receptor (beta chain) was identified in a study of Ad26.COV2.S vaccination and SARS-CoV-2 variants. Across the whole study: The authors gave Ad26.COV2.S intramuscularly, either once or twice 56 days apart.

Treatment in this sample: about 20 received Ad26.COV2.S at low or high dose, single or two shots; about five received placebo; per-sample allocation not given. The samples were gathered on day 63 after the first injection of vaccine or placebo. The germline CDR1 and CDR2 sequences are SGHAT and FQNNGV. CDR3 size: 14 residues. V lost 2 bases and J lost 3; bases outside the gene matches: 0. Profiling relied on immunoSEQ multiplex PCR, and the TCRdb table lists in-frame clones only, not all of them. Altogether 430,000 or so clones are present, approximately 89% being singletons, with the ten largest covering just over 2.5%.

The sequence was obtained from a person aged 18-65 years who received the Ad26.COV2.S COVID-19 vaccine or a placebo. The V call is TRBV11-2, the J call TRBJ2-7; TRBD2 agrees at 11 bases. The source material was peripheral blood, sampled in a trial of Ad26.COV2.S vaccine versus placebo. For the CDR3, the DNA is TGTGCCAGCAGCTTAACTAGCGGGAGCTACGAGCAGTACGTC. Amino acids: CASSLTSGSYEQYV.